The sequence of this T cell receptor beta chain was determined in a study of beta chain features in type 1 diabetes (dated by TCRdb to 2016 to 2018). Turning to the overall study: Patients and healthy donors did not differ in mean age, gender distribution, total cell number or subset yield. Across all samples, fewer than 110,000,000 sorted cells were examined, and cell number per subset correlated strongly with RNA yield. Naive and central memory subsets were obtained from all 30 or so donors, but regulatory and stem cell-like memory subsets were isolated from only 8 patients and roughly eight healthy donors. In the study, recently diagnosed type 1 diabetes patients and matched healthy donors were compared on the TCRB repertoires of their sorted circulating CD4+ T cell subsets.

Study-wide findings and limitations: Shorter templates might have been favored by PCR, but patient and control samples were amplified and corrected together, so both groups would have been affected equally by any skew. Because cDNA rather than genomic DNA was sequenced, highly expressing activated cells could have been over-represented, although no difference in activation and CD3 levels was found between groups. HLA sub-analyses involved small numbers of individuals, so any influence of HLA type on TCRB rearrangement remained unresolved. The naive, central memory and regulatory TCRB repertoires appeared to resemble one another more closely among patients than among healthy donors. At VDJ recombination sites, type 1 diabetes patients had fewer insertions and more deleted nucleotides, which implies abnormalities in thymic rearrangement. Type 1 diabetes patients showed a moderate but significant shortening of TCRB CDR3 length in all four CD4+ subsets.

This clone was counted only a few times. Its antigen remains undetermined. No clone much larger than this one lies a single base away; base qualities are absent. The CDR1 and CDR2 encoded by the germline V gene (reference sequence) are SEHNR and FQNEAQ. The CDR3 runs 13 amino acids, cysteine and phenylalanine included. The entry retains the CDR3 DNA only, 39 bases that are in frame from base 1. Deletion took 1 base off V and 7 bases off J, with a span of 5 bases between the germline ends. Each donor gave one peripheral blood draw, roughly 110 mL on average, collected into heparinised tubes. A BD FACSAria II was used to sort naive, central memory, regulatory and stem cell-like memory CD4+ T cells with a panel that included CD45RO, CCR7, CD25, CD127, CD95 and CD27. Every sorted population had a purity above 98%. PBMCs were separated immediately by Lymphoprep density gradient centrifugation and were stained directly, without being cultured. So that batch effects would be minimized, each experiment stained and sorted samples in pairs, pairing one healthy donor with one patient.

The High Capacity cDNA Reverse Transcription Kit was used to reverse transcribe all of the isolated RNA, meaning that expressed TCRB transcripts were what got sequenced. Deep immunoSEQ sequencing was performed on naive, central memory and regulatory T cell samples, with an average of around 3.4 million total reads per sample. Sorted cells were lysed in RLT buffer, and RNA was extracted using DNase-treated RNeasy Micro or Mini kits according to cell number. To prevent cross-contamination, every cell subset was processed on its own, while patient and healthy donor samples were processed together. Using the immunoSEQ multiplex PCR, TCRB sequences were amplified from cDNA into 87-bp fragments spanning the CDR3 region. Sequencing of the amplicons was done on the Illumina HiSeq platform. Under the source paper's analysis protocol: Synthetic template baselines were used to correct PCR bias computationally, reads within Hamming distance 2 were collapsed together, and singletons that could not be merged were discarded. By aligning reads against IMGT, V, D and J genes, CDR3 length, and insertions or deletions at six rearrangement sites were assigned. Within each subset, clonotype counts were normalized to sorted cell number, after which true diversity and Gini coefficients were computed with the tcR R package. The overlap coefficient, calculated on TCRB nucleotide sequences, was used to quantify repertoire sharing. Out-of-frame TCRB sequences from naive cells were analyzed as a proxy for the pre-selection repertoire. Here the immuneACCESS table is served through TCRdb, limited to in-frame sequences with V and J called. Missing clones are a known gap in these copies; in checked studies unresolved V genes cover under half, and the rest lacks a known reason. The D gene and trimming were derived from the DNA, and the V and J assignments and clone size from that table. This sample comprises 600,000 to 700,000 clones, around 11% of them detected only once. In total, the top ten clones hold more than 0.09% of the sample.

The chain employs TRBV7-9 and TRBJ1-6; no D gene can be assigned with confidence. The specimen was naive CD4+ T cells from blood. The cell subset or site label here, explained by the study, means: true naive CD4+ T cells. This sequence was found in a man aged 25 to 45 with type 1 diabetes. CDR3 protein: CASSLEANSPLHF. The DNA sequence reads TGTGCCAGCAGCTTAGAGGCCAATTCACCCCTCCACTTT.